This T cell receptor (beta chain) is drawn from a study of blood T cell repertoires in COVID-19. Trimming removed 3 bases from V and 6 bases from J; junction bases left unmatched: 7. This CDR3 has 16 residues. CDR1 is SGHRS and CDR2 is YFSETQ in the germline V gene. Adults between roughly 18 and 95 years of age took part from about two dozen US areas. TCRdb keeps only in-frame clones here, not all; method: immunoSEQ multiplex PCR. This sample yields about 160,000 clones, of which around four fifths are seen a single time; about 8.6% belongs to the top ten. The chain employs TRBV5-1 and TRBJ2-3; 13 bases align to TRBD2. The clonotype comes from a woman aged 45 to 65 who had recovered from COVID-19. Sequenced material: PBMCs or T cells enriched from blood (not recorded which). The CDR3 loop reads CASSSTGTSGTDTQYF. The CDR3 DNA follows: TGCGCCAGCAGCTCTACCGGGACTAGCGGGACCGATACGCAGTATTTT.